This T cell receptor beta chain is from a study of cytomegalovirus exposure and HLA in healthy donors (dated by TCRdb to about 2017). Turning to the overall study: The 500 to 700 repertoires of the first cohort and the 120 validation repertoires were produced on the same platform, according to a later analysis. The study aimed to test whether signatures of past pathogen exposure could be identified by cataloging public T cell receptors. To predict cytomegalovirus infection status, the study combined high-throughput TCR immunosequencing, statistical association of individual TCRs with disease status, and machine learning. A separate validation cohort of 100 to 150 different subjects was used in addition to the approximately 610-subject first cohort. Study-wide conclusions, independent of this receptor: Subsequent analysis determined that TCRs grouped into clusters in the first cohort also showed a tendency toward co-occurrence across the roughly 130 validation repertoires, and about 93% of cluster scores exceeded 0. In vitro tests confirmed that a few of the cytomegalovirus-associated TCR beta chains recognize cytomegalovirus antigens. According to the authors, the approach could potentially be generalized to other disease states and immunological phenotypes. A total of about 180 TCR beta chains were listed by the study as associated with cytomegalovirus. The classifier was reported to diagnose cytomegalovirus status with high specificity and sensitivity in both the original cohort and the validation cohort. While some public TCRs were present in many individuals, most TCR sequences turned up only very rarely across donors. The validation cohort had no HLA typing available for a later analysis, so co-occurrence within that cohort was assessed over all 120 or so repertoires.

Library generation was performed with the immunoSEQ multiplex PCR assay. In the paper's pipeline: A statistical classification framework was built to diagnose cytomegalovirus status from the catalog of TCR beta chain sequences. In its TCRdb copy, this immuneACCESS table keeps in-frame sequences only and misses some clones. Where compared with another copy, unresolved V genes explain less than half of these, and the others have no known cause. For V, J and clone size, that table is used; D and trimming come from the DNA. For this sample the table gives 180,000 or so clones, of which about nine tenths were detected only once. The ten biggest clones cover roughly 7% of the sample. CDR1 and CDR2 (LGHNA, YSLEER) derive from the germline V gene. V loses 0 bases of germline sequence and J loses 5 bases, and the interval between the two ends is 24 bases. The CDR3 numbers 19 residues from cysteine through phenylalanine. Here the CDR3 DNA is all that survives: 57 bases in frame from base 1.

Separate from the roughly 650-subject first cohort, the validation cohort of 95 to 150 subjects was the group to which the donors belonged. A remark on this clone: The antigen this receptor binds is unknown. Base qualities are not provided; no much larger clone lies one nucleotide away.

The sequenced material came from PBMCs. This chain is built from TRBV4-3 and TRBJ2-3; the D match is possibly TRBD1 or TRBD2, with 6 bases aligned in each. This clonotype was obtained from a man aged 25-45 years in good health and CMV-seropositive. In nucleotide form, the sequence is TGCGCCAGCAGCCAAGAATTACTTGCCGGGGGCTGGGGTGGAGATACGCAGTATTTT. Translated, this is CASSQELLAGGWGGDTQYF.